The source of this TCR beta chain is a study of blood T cell repertoires in COVID-19. Germline CDR1 is LNHDA and CDR2 is SQIVND (reference sequence). This CDR3 comprises 16 residues. With 5 bases clipped from V and 7 bases from J, the junction kept 9 bases outside the gene matches. As processed by the authors: Reference gene primer amplification gave estimated nucleated cell counts. The repertoire was sequenced with immunoSEQ multiplex PCR; TCRdb's copy has only in-frame clones and lacks some. V, J and clone size were drawn from that table, and D and trimming were deduced from the DNA. The profile shows 120,000 to 150,000 clones, roughly 84% of them singletons.

The rearrangement joins TRBV19 to TRBJ1-6; 9 bases match TRBD1. Sequencing was performed on peripheral blood. This sequence was found in a woman aged 60-75 years with acute or convalescent COVID-19. The CDR3 sequence: CASSEGQGGRNSPLHF. CDR3 bases: TGTGCCAGTAGTGAGGGACAGGGAGGACGGAATTCACCCCTCCACTTT.